This entry concerns a single T cell receptor beta chain. Its antigen is unknown. Here immunoSEQ multiplex PCR was the method, and the copy in TCRdb shows in-frame clones only, minus some. Of approximately 3,000 clones listed, roughly a quarter are singletons. This sample was taken from a study of T cells in localized non-small cell lung cancer. The germline V and J ends were trimmed by 8 bases and 7 bases, with 15 bases remaining between them. The CDR3 consists of 12 residues. From germline, CDR1 is SGDLS and CDR2 YYNGEE. Study observations and caveats: The greatest T cell clonality was found in uninvolved adjacent lung (higher than in tumor). Higher adjacent-lung clonality was associated with shorter survival. Multi-region tumor sequencing was not done, so intratumor heterogeneity could not be excluded.

The sequence was collected from a man between 40 and 75 years old with stage I squamous cell lung carcinoma. Sequenced material: lung tumor tissue, taken before any cancer treatment. The chain joins TRBV9 to TRBJ2-5, with D perhaps matching TRBD1 (6 bases). The DNA for the CDR3 is TGTGCCAGTACCGACAGGCCGAGGACCCAGTACTTC. Its protein is CASTDRPRTQYF. Filled out from reference TRBV9 and TRBJ2-5, the complete variable domain reads DSGVTQTPKHLITATGQRVTLRCSPRSGDLSVYWYQQSLDQGLQFLIQYYNGEERAKGNILERFSAQQFPDLHSELNLSSLELGDSALYFCASTDRPRTQYFGPGTRLLVL.